This is a list of T cell receptor beta chains from one sample in a study of control samples from healthy donors and cancer patients. The data were produced by immunoSEQ multiplex PCR, yet TCRdb's version contains in-frame clones alone and is incomplete. Here the sample spans 95,000 to 150,000 clones, roughly 92% being singletons. Sequenced: blood. These TCRs come from a woman aged 18-29 years in good health. CDR3s include the opening cysteine and the closing phenylalanine or tryptophan. D genes are given only for firm matches. Rows may omit the clone size; those that give it use once, few, many or a size class.

v_call	cdr3_length	clone_size	d_call	j_call	cdr3_aa	cdr3_nt
TRBV19	16	-	TRBD2	TRBJ2-1	CASSMAGGPRGNEQFF	TGTGCCAGTAGTATGGCGGGAGGGCCTCGGGGCAATGAGCAGTTCTTC
TRBV21-1	15	few	-	TRBJ2-7	CALHLRDRGSYEQYF	TGTGCCCTCCACCTCCGCGACAGGGGCTCCTACGAGCAGTACTTC
TRBV3-1/TRBV3-2	17	-	-	TRBJ1-4	CASSQDLRTAVNEKLFF	TGTGCCAGCAGCCAAGATCTTAGGACAGCAGTCAATGAAAAACTGTTTTTT
TRBV9	17	-	TRBD2	TRBJ2-3	CASSALRPGLGSDTQYF	TGTGCCAGCAGCGCGCTCAGACCGGGACTAGGTTCAGATACGCAGTATTTT
TRBV2	13	-	-	TRBJ2-4	CASRGAAQNIQYF	TGTGCCAGCAGGGGTGCGGCTCAAAACATTCAGTACTTC
TRBV2	13	-	-	TRBJ1-4	CASRPATNEKLFF	TGTGCCAGCAGGCCCGCAACTAATGAAAAACTGTTTTTT
TRBV6-5	12	-	TRBD2	TRBJ2-7	CASSLTGGEQYF	TGTGCCAGCAGCCTGACCGGGGGGGAGCAGTACTTC
TRBV19	16	-	-	TRBJ2-1	CASSIVSSSAYNEQFF	TGTGCCAGTAGTATAGTTTCTAGCAGTGCCTACAATGAGCAGTTCTTC
TRBV6-5	14	-	-	TRBJ2-1	CASKTGFSYNEQFF	TGTGCCAGCAAGACCGGGTTCTCCTACAATGAGCAGTTCTTC
TRBV28	14	-	TRBD1	TRBJ1-6	CASSRGQGNSPLHF	TGTGCCAGCAGTCGAGGACAGGGGAATTCACCCCTCCACTTT
TRBV2	14	-	-	TRBJ2-2	CASSVEGSAGELFF	TGTGCCAGCAGTGTCGAGGGATCGGCCGGGGAGCTGTTTTTT